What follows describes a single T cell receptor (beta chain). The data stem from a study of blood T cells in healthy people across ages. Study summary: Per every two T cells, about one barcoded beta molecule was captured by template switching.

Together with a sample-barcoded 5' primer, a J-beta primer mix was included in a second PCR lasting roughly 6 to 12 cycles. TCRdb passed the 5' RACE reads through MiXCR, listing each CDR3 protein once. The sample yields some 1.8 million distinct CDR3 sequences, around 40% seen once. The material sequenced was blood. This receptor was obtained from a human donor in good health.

The CDR3 coding sequence is TGTGCCAGCAGCCCACCCGGGACAGGGTGGTACGAGCAGTACTTC. It is translated as CASSPPGTGWYEQYF. This chain connects TRBV7-8 to TRBJ2-7; 9 positions match TRBD1. Germline-derived CDR1 and CDR2 are SGHVS and FQNEAQ. This CDR3 spans 15 amino acids. V lost 5 bases to trimming and J lost 4 bases; unmatched junction nucleotides: 9. The full variable domain, rest sourced from reference TRBV7-8 and TRBJ2-7, is GAGVSQSPRYKVAKRGQDVALRCDPISGHVSLFWYQQALGQGPEFLTYFQNEAQLDKSGLPSDRFFAERPEGSVSTLKIQRTQQEDSAVYLCASSPPGTGWYEQYFGPGTRLTVT.